This T cell receptor beta chain was obtained from a study of T-cell memory formation after mild COVID-19. On the study more broadly: TCR clusters were largely donor specific.

Overall study findings and caveats: The CD4+ clones that contracted clustered mainly within CM and EM, and the CD8+ clones concentrated in EMRA. Clones contracting over day 15 to 85 were CD4/CD8 balanced, with later expanders leaning CD4+.

The CDR3 is made up of 16 amino acids. The germline V gene encodes CDR1 ENHRY and CDR2 SYGVKD. V lost 3 bases and J lost 1; bases outside the gene matches: 4. On this clonotype: Antigen specificity is unknown.

TCRdb reanalysed the 5' RACE reads using MiXCR and keeps one entry per CDR3 protein. The sample consists of about 90,000 distinct CDR3 sequences, less than 15% of them appearing once. The TCR sequence derives from a young man who had mild COVID-19 (a few samples of this study predate the infection). Cell type and time point are not known. The chain joins TRBV10-3 to TRBJ1-4, with TRBD1 matching 8 bases. Sequenced sample: PBMCs or a T cell subset sorted from them (not recorded which). The CDR3 sequence: CAISDPGTGTNEKLFF. In DNA form, the CDR3 reads TGTGCCATCAGTGACCCAGGGACAGGAACTAATGAAAAACTGTTTTTT.